The 19 T cell receptor beta chains reported below all come from one sample, sequenced in a study of graft-versus-host responses after intestinal transplantation. Method: immunoSEQ multiplex PCR; TCRdb's copy keeps in-frame clones and lacks some. This sample has roughly 40,000 clones, with 75% to 95% found just once. The sample consisted of PBMCs, taken 524 days after transplant. The receptors stem from a human patient who received an intestinal transplant, so some T cells may come from the graft donor.

J is TRBJ2-7 and V is TRBV7-4; D call uncertain. Germline V gene sequence: CDR1 SGHVT, CDR2 SQSDAQ. Trimming removed 5 bases from V and 6 bases from J, with 11 bases in between. The CDR3 totals 12 residues. The CDR3 nucleotides read TGTGCCAGCAGCCCGCTCGGCGTCGAGCAGTACTTC. Translation gives CASSPLGVEQYF.

The V call is TRBV28, the J call TRBJ2-1; 8 bases are shared with TRBD1. Germline values: CDR1 MDHEN, CDR2 SYDVKM. The CDR3 contains 14 residues. J lost 2 bases, V lost 6 bases, and 3 bases had no gene match. CDR3 loop: CASRQTGAYNEQFF. In DNA, the CDR3 is TGTGCCAGCAGGCAGACAGGGGCCTACAATGAGCAGTTCTTC.

The chain combines TRBV19 with TRBJ2-3; TRBD2 is a possible D gene (5 bases). Germline lookup yields CDR1 LNHDA and CDR2 SQIVND (reference sequence). This CDR3 contains 15 residues. Between the trimmed V and J ends, which lost 7 bases and 5 bases, there was a span of 19 bases. The CDR3 protein is CASTRRGEVGDTQYF. Here the CDR3 DNA reads TGTGCCAGTACCCGTCGGGGTGAAGTAGGAGATACGCAGTATTTT.

The J gene is TRBJ2-5, the V gene TRBV7-2, with a possible D match to TRBD2 (5 bases). V lost 0 bases and J 0 bases, leaving 8 bases between the germline ends. This CDR3 comprises 15 residues. CDR1 and CDR2 from the germline V gene are SGHTA and FQGNSA. The CDR3 DNA reads TGTGCCAGCAGCTTAGCGGGCGGGTACCAAGAGACCCAGTACTTC. It translates to CASSLAGGYQETQYF.

This clone was seen just once. The chain couples TRBV6-6 to TRBJ1-1; 8 bases match TRBD1. This CDR3 is 13 amino acids long. The V gene's germline CDR1 is MNHNY and CDR2 SVGAGI (reference sequence). Germline trimming cut 6 bases from V and 6 bases from J; bases unmatched to any gene: 6. The CDR3 region has the DNA TGTGCCAGCAGCTTACAGGGGGTCCCTGAAGCTTTCTTT. Translation: CASSLQGVPEAFF.

The chain couples TRBV2 to TRBJ1-2; D is uncertain. CDR3 length: 11 amino acids. CDR1 SNHLY and CDR2 FYNNEI come from the germline V gene. V was trimmed by 10 bases and J by 7 bases, leaving 13 bases between them. Here the CDR3 reads CAIQWSGGYTF. CDR3 DNA sequence: TGTGCCATCCAGTGGTCAGGTGGCTACACCTTC. Full variable domain (rest looked up from reference TRBV2 and TRBJ1-2): EPEVTQTPSHQVTQMGQEVILRCVPISNHLYFYWYRQILGQKVEFLVSFYNNEISEKSEIFDDQFSVERPDGSNFTLKIRSTKLEDSAMYFCAIQWSGGYTFGSGTRLTVV.

This chain connects TRBV28 to TRBJ2-5; the D is unclear. The CDR3 runs to 13 residues. The germline CDR1 and CDR2 sequences are MDHEN and SYDVKM. Trimming pared 5 bases from V and 5 bases from J, leaving 12 bases between. CDR3 amino acids: CASSPNSGETQYF. In DNA, the CDR3 is TGTGCCAGCAGTCCGAATAGTGGGGAGACCCAGTACTTC.

The V and J genes are TRBV27 and TRBJ2-1; D is possibly TRBD2 (6 bases). Germline values: CDR1 MNHEY, CDR2 SMNVEV (reference sequence). The CDR3 covers 15 residues. V lost 2 bases and J lost 6, with 14 bases in between. The CDR3: CASSLGTPFPNEQFF. The CDR3 bases are TGTGCCAGCAGTTTAGGGACTCCTTTCCCCAATGAGCAGTTCTTC.

The rearrangement links TRBV19 to TRBJ1-5, with TRBD1 matching over 7 bases. V shed 4 bases, J shed 0 bases, and the junction held 3 bases outside the gene matches. Germline CDR1 and CDR2: LNHDA and SQIVND (reference sequence). This CDR3 is built from 15 residues. CDR3 coding DNA: TGTGCCAGTAGTACCGACAGGGCTAGCAATCAGCCCCAGCATTTT. It specifies CASSTDRASNQPQHF.

The chain joins TRBV28 to TRBJ1-5; D is undetermined. In germline, CDR1 is MDHEN, CDR2 SYDVKM. This CDR3 has 11 amino acids. V shed 5 bases and J shed 11 bases, with 10 bases lying between them. This CDR3 reads CASSLGRAQHF. The CDR3 DNA reads as TGTGCCAGCAGTCTAGGTAGGGCCCAGCATTTT.

This clone was detected only once. The chain is built from TRBV27 and TRBJ1-1; D is ambiguous. The germline V and J ends were trimmed by 5 bases and 5 bases, with 18 bases remaining between them. The CDR3 covers 15 residues. From germline, CDR1 is MNHEY and CDR2 SMNVEV (reference sequence). Here the CDR3 reads CASSRIGSLGTEAFF. The CDR3 DNA reads TGTGCCAGCAGTAGAATAGGGAGTTTGGGGACTGAAGCTTTCTTT.

The CDR3 loop reads CASSFDSSTDTQYF. The CDR3 nucleotides are TGTGCCAGCAGCTTTGACAGTAGCACAGATACGCAGTATTTT. V is TRBV7-3 and J is TRBJ2-3, with D tentatively TRBD1 (5 bases). The CDR3 loop spans 14 amino acids. The V end lost 3 bases, the J end lost 0 bases, and 7 bases lay between the germline ends. Germline-derived CDR1 and CDR2 are SGHTA and FQGTGA.

J is TRBJ2-7 and V is TRBV28; 9 nucleotides agree with TRBD1. Germline V lookup: CDR1 MDHEN, CDR2 SYDVKM. The CDR3 length is 15 residues. V lost 6 bases to trimming and J lost 1 base; unmatched junction nucleotides: 7. CDR3 region: CASSLVGQGSYEQYF. The CDR3 DNA follows: TGTGCCAGCAGCCTAGTGGGACAGGGTTCCTACGAGCAGTACTTC.

This chain links TRBV4-2 with TRBJ2-3; D is unresolved. The CDR3 totals 14 residues. V gave up 4 bases and J gave up 0 bases, with 8 bases separating them. Per the germline V gene, CDR1 is LGHNA and CDR2 is YNFKEQ. Written as DNA, the CDR3 is TGTGCCAGCAGCCTGGTAGGTAGCACAGATACGCAGTATTTT. Translating gives CASSLVGSTDTQYF.

V and J are TRBV19 and TRBJ2-1, with 7 bases identical to TRBD2. The CDR3 consists of 15 residues. V lost 4 bases and J lost 4; bases outside the gene matches: 7. The V gene's germline CDR1 is LNHDA and CDR2 SQIVND (reference sequence). The chain's CDR3 is CASSRASGEYNEQFF. The CDR3 nucleotides read TGTGCCAGTAGTAGGGCAAGCGGGGAATACAATGAGCAGTTCTTC.

The chain recombines TRBV4-1 with TRBJ2-5; D might be TRBD1 (5 bases). The germline gives CDR1 MGHRA, CDR2 YSYEKL. The CDR3 length is 16 residues. Trimming shortened V by 1 base and J by 0 bases, and 12 bases separated the two germline ends. CDR3 in amino acids: CASSQGRALYQETQYF. DNA of the CDR3: TGCGCCAGCAGCCAAGGCAGGGCCCTCTACCAAGAGACCCAGTACTTC.

The gene calls are TRBV20-1 and TRBJ2-7; D not resolved. This CDR3 contains 11 residues. Germline CDR1 DFQATT, CDR2 SNEGSKA (reference sequence). The CDR3: CRASAGVEQYF. The CDR3, as DNA: TGCAGGGCCTCGGCTGGGGTAGAGCAGTACTTC.

This sequence joins TRBV28 and TRBJ2-7, with a weak D call TRBD2 (5 bases). CDR1 and CDR2 (germline): MDHEN, SYDVKM. V lost 5 bases and J lost 1, with 15 bases in between. The CDR3 is made up of 15 amino acids. CDR3 protein: CASSRGGLDSYEQYF. The CDR3 nucleotides read TGTGCCAGCAGTCGAGGTGGACTGGATTCCTACGAGCAGTACTTC.

This chain uses TRBV21-1 with TRBJ1-3. TRBV21-1 is flagged as a pseudogene. This CDR3 region has 17 residues. The CDR3 DNA is TGTGCCAGCAGCTTCCCCGGGACCTCCGGCTCTGGAAACACCATATATTTT. Residues: CASSFPGTSGSGNTIYF.